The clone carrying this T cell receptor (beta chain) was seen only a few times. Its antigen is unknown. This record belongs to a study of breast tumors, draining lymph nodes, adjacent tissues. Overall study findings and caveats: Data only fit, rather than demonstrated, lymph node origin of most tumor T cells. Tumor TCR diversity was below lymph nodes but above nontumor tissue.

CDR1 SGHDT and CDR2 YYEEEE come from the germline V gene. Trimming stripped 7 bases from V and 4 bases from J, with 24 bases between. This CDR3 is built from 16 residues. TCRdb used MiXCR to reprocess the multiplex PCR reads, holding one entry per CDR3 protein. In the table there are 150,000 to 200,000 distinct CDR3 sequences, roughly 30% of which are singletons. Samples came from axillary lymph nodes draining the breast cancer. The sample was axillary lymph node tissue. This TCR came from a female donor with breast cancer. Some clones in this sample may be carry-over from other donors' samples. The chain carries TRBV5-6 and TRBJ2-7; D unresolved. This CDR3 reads CASPCARQSCPYEQYF. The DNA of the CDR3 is TGTGCCAGCCCTTGCGCTAGACAATCTTGCCCTTACGAGCAGTACTTC.